The rows below give T cell receptor beta chains drawn from one sample of a study of blood T cell repertoires in COVID-19. Sequencing was performed with immunoSEQ multiplex PCR; in TCRdb, only in-frame clones are kept and a portion is missing. This table has about 73,000 clones, 80% to 90% appearing once. Material: peripheral blood. Every receptor here comes from a man older than 75 with acute or convalescent COVID-19. Each CDR3 is given with its conserved first and last residue.

j_call v_call cdr3_aa
TRBJ1-2 TRBV29-1 CSVDSFGTGYGYTF
TRBJ2-7 TRBV5-1 CASSGLAGKQDEQYF
TRBJ1-1 TRBV5-8 CASSLEQSMNTEAFF
TRBJ1-2 TRBV6-1 CASSDGQGGYGYTF
TRBJ1-4 TRBV30 CASTGTGNEKLFF
TRBJ2-3 TRBV2 CASSEGSGTNADTQYF
TRBJ2-2 TRBV5-1 CASSFAREGGELFF
TRBJ1-2 TRBV7-8 CASSSLGPNYGYTF
TRBJ1-2 TRBV7-2 CASSFRRDTHYGYTF
TRBJ2-7 TRBV3-1/TRBV3-2 CASGQHGSYEQYF
TRBJ2-7 TRBV19 CASSIGGTGLGSYEQYF
TRBJ1-1 TRBV10-3 CAISEAEAFF
TRBJ1-1 TRBV5-1 CASSLGTGTDRSAFF
TRBJ2-5 TRBV2 CASSQKETQYF
TRBJ1-3 TRBV11-2 CASSRDRNSGNTIYF
TRBJ2-6 TRBV28 CASSSTTGAGANVLTF
TRBJ2-1 TRBV3-1/TRBV3-2 CASSLSQGSYNEQFF
TRBJ1-5 TRBV30 CAWSQGLGNQPQHF
TRBJ2-1 TRBV7-9 CASSHKDTIKLNEQFF
TRBJ1-5 TRBV6-6 CASSYSGTGGGFQHF
TRBJ1-5 TRBV7-2 CASSLLRGQSQPQHF
TRBJ1-4 TRBV2 CASSGQGIEKLFF
TRBJ1-3 TRBV9 CASSVNPGWGVGNTIYF
TRBJ1-6 TRBV21-1 CASSRDFYNSPLHF
TRBJ1-2 TRBV5-1 CASSLQGAQGYTF
TRBJ2-7 TRBV6-1 CASSEGGTLAYEQYF
TRBJ1-1 TRBV19 CASSTRQVNTEAFF
TRBJ1-5 TRBV19 CASSMGGRNNQPQHF
TRBJ2-1 TRBV28 CASSEATGPYNEQFF
TRBJ2-1 TRBV6-6 CASSPHSFGSSYNEQFF
TRBJ1-1 TRBV11-3 CASSHSGDTEAFF
TRBJ1-4 TRBV18 CASSANAGPELFF
TRBJ2-5 TRBV5-1 CASSTASGQETQYF
TRBJ1-1 TRBV3-1/TRBV3-2 CASSVTGGSDTEAFF
TRBJ1-5 TRBV19 CASDHRGVQPQHF
TRBJ1-5 TRBV6-5 CASRPGTGHNQPQHF
TRBJ1-4 TRBV6-5 CASSLDRGNEKLFF
TRBJ2-3 TRBV6-5 CASSYSGGSLTDTQYF
TRBJ2-1 TRBV5-1 CASSPGTGGTNEQFF
TRBJ1-5 TRBV19 CASSVGSSNNQPQHF
TRBJ1-2 TRBV2 CASSPREAKNYGYTF
TRBJ2-7 TRBV29-1 CSVEKRGGNYEQYF
TRBJ1-2 TRBV7-8 CASSLAYRGRLKGYTF
TRBJ1-5 TRBV19 CASSNRQNSNQPQHF
TRBJ1-2 TRBV30 CAWSVRAGGVGYTF
TRBJ1-1 TRBV5-1 CASSRDTPTTEAFF
TRBJ1-2 TRBV4-1 CASSTGQDLGGYTF
TRBJ2-3 TRBV13 CASSPWGGGTDTQYF
TRBJ2-1 TRBV5-1 CASRQQDNNEQFF
TRBJ2-1 TRBV7-6 CASSPLGGANNEQFF
TRBJ1-1 TRBV27 CASSIAGNTEAFF